Listed below are T cell receptor beta chains from one sample, sequenced in a study of T-cell memory formation after mild COVID-19. One entry per CDR3 protein results from TCRdb running MiXCR on the 5' RACE reads. Altogether roughly 150,000 distinct CDR3 sequences are present, 13% to 15% being singletons, with the ten largest covering 14%. The sequenced sample was PBMCs or a T cell subset sorted from them (not recorded which). The receptors derive from an adult woman who had mild COVID-19 (a few samples of this study predate the infection). Cell type and time point are not known. Each CDR3 is given with its conserved first and last residue. A D gene is named only where the DNA matches it firmly. Clone size appears in some rows only: once, few, many, or a class for an expanded clone.

>TRBD1|TRBJ2-7|TRBV12-3/TRBV12-4|few|15
CASSPGTGSTYEQYF
TGTGCCAGCAGTCCCGGGACAGGATCGACCTACGAGCAGTACTTC
>.|TRBJ2-1|TRBV19|few|16
CASSMGGGAGYNEQFF
TGTGCCAGTAGTATGGGTGGCGGGGCGGGGTACAATGAGCAGTTCTTC
>.|TRBJ1-1|TRBV7-2|few|14
CASSLGHLNTEAFF
TGTGCCAGCAGCTTAGGGCACCTGAACACTGAAGCTTTCTTT
>TRBD2|TRBJ2-3|TRBV24-1|few|17
CATSDTQPSGPTDTQYF
TGTGCCACCAGTGATACCCAACCTAGCGGCCCCACAGATACGCAGTATTTT
>.|TRBJ2-5|TRBV7-7|.|16
CASSSTLDQSRETQYF
TGTGCTAGCAGCTCGACCCTGGACCAATCGAGAGAGACCCAGTACTTC
>.|TRBJ2-5|TRBV20-1|.|13
CSATRGGQETQYF
TGCAGTGCTACGAGGGGGGGTCAAGAGACCCAGTACTTC
>TRBD1|TRBJ1-5|TRBV12-3/TRBV12-4|.|17
CASSRQGSHLSNQPQHF
TGTGCCAGCAGTCGACAGGGTAGCCATCTTAGCAATCAGCCCCAGCATTTT
>TRBD2|TRBJ2-7|TRBV13|.|15
CASSFLAGARDEQYF
TGTGCCAGCAGCTTCCTAGCGGGGGCGAGGGACGAGCAGTACTTC
>.|TRBJ1-4|TRBV18|.|12
CASSPQNEKLFF
TGTGCCAGCTCACCTCAGAATGAAAAACTGTTTTTT
>TRBD1|TRBJ2-5|TRBV12-3/TRBV12-4|few|15
CASRGQGADQETQYF
TGTGCCAGCAGAGGACAGGGGGCGGATCAAGAGACCCAGTACTTC
>.|TRBJ1-1|TRBV6-2/TRBV6-3|few|16
CASSYGASLVGTEAFF
TGTGCCAGCAGTTACGGGGCCAGTCTGGTTGGCACTGAAGCTTTCTTT
>.|TRBJ1-5|TRBV4-1|.|16
CASSQEIAISNQPQHF
TGCGCCAGCAGCCAAGAGATCGCAATTAGCAATCAGCCCCAGCATTTT
>.|TRBJ2-1|TRBV5-1|many|13
CASSLASPNEQFF
TGCGCCAGCAGCTTGGCTTCACCCAATGAGCAGTTCTTC
>.|TRBJ2-3|TRBV20-1|few|14
CSARAQARTDTQYF
TGCAGTGCTAGAGCGCAAGCCCGCACAGATACGCAGTATTTT
>.|TRBJ1-5|TRBV3-1|few|13
CASSQGITQPQHF
TGTGCCAGCAGCCAAGGGATCACTCAGCCCCAGCATTTT
>TRBD1|TRBJ1-1|TRBV12-3/TRBV12-4|.|13
CASSGRTGNEAFF
TGTGCCAGCAGCGGCCGGACAGGTAACGAAGCTTTCTTT
>TRBD1|TRBJ2-5|TRBV15|few|15
CATSSRDRGHETQYF
TGTGCCACCAGCAGCCGGGACAGGGGGCATGAGACCCAGTACTTC
>.|TRBJ1-1|TRBV7-2|many|15
CASSSTGRGHTEAFF
TGTGCCAGCAGCTCGACAGGAAGAGGGCACACTGAAGCTTTCTTT
>TRBD2|TRBJ2-3|TRBV7-7|.|16
CASSPRLAGGPDTQYF
TGTGCCAGCAGCCCTCGACTAGCGGGGGGGCCAGATACGCAGTATTTT
>.|TRBJ1-2|TRBV7-9|.|14
CASSLAQFNYGYTF
TGTGCCAGCAGCTTAGCGCAGTTCAACTATGGCTACACCTTC
>TRBD2|TRBJ2-1|TRBV20-1|.|16
CSARGLSGRNYNEQFF
TGCAGTGCTCGCGGACTTAGCGGGAGAAACTACAATGAGCAGTTCTTC
>.|TRBJ2-3|TRBV30|.|17
CAWSVSFVGGGTDTQYF
TGTGCCTGGAGTGTAAGTTTCGTAGGCGGGGGCACAGATACGCAGTATTTT
>TRBD2|TRBJ2-2|TRBV7-3|.|16
CASSLRGRGRTGELFF
TGTGCCAGCAGCCTACGAGGGAGGGGTCGCACCGGGGAGCTGTTTTTT
>.|TRBJ2-7|TRBV27|few|12
CASSLRGFEQYF
TGTGCCAGCAGTTTGCGGGGTTTCGAGCAGTACTTC
>.|TRBJ2-7|TRBV29-1|.|12
CSVEDHRYEQYF
TGCAGCGTTGAAGATCACAGGTACGAGCAGTACTTC
>.|TRBJ2-1|TRBV29-1|few|12
CSVVQGYNEQFF
TGCAGCGTGGTACAGGGCTACAATGAGCAGTTCTTC
>.|TRBJ2-2|TRBV19|.|14
CASSITRNTGELFF
TGTGCCAGTAGTATAACCAGGAACACCGGGGAGCTGTTTTTT
>TRBD2|TRBJ2-7|TRBV5-1|.|15
CASSLETSWGYEQYF
TGCGCCAGCAGCTTGGAGACTAGCTGGGGGTACGAGCAGTACTTC
>.|TRBJ2-7|TRBV7-8|.|14
CASSLTQVPYEQHF
TGTGCCAGCAGCTTAACCCAGGTTCCCTACGAGCAGCACTTC
>TRBD2|TRBJ2-5|TRBV11-2|few|18
CASSWRTSGGQPQETQYF
TGTGCCAGCAGCTGGAGGACTAGCGGGGGCCAGCCCCAAGAGACCCAGTACTTC
>TRBD2|TRBJ2-2|TRBV5-1|.|17
CASSLGLAGGLTGELFF
TGCGCCAGCAGCTTGGGACTAGCGGGAGGTTTGACCGGGGAGCTGTTTTTT
>.|TRBJ2-1|TRBV5-1|.|17
CASSSNIGFRGHNEQFF
TGCGCCAGCAGCTCCAATATCGGGTTTCGGGGTCACAATGAGCAGTTCTTC
>.|TRBJ2-2|TRBV7-8|few|16
CASSSQAILVAGELFF
TGTGCCAGCAGCTCCCAAGCTATACTAGTTGCCGGGGAGCTGTTTTTT
>.|TRBJ2-7|TRBV6-5|.|11
CASRGWREQYF
TGTGCCAGCCGGGGATGGAGAGAGCAGTACTTC
>TRBD2|TRBJ2-3|TRBV5-1|.|17
CASSSRGTSGSTDTQYF
TGCGCCAGCAGCTCCCGTGGGACTAGCGGTAGCACAGATACGCAGTATTTT
>TRBD1|TRBJ2-7|TRBV18|.|14
CASSPTGSPYEQYF
TGTGCCAGCTCACCGACAGGGTCCCCTTACGAGCAGTACTTC
>.|TRBJ2-1|TRBV7-9|.|13
CASSFDVGNEQFF
TGTGCCAGCAGCTTCGACGTAGGCAATGAGCAGTTCTTC
>.|TRBJ1-2|TRBV20-1|.|14
CSARDLKENYGYTF
TGCAGTGCTAGAGATCTTAAGGAGAACTATGGCTACACCTTC
>.|TRBJ2-3|TRBV28|.|15
CASSQLIGSADTQYF
TGTGCCAGCAGCCAATTAATTGGTAGCGCAGATACGCAGTATTTT
>.|TRBJ2-1|TRBV12-3/TRBV12-4|few|11
CASRLFNEQFF
TGTGCCAGCCGACTATTCAATGAGCAGTTCTTC
>TRBD1|TRBJ2-7|TRBV6-5|many|15
CASSPAGTGVHEQYF
TGTGCCAGCAGTCCCGCAGGGACAGGGGTCCACGAGCAGTACTTC
>TRBD1|TRBJ2-3|TRBV4-1|many|18
CASSQERVPGQGADTQYF
TGCGCCAGCAGCCAAGAACGGGTACCGGGACAGGGGGCAGATACGCAGTATTTT
>.|TRBJ2-6|TRBV19|few|17
CASSDVVGSSGANVLTF
TGTGCCAGTAGTGACGTTGTTGGCAGCTCTGGGGCCAACGTCCTGACTTTC
>TRBD1|TRBJ2-7|TRBV20-1|few|14
CSARDGTGTAEQYF
TGCAGTGCTAGAGATGGGACAGGGACGGCCGAGCAGTACTTC
>.|TRBJ2-5|TRBV20-1|few|16
CSARDRGVTQIQTQYF
TGCAGTGCTAGAGATAGGGGGGTCACCCAAATCCAGACCCAGTACTTC
>.|TRBJ2-7|TRBV18|few|15
CASSPPNGGGSEQYF
TGTGCCAGCTCACCCCCGAACGGGGGCGGCTCCGAGCAGTACTTC
>.|TRBJ2-2|TRBV24-1|.|13
CATSVYEAGELFF
TGTGCCACCAGTGTCTACGAGGCCGGGGAGCTGTTTTTT